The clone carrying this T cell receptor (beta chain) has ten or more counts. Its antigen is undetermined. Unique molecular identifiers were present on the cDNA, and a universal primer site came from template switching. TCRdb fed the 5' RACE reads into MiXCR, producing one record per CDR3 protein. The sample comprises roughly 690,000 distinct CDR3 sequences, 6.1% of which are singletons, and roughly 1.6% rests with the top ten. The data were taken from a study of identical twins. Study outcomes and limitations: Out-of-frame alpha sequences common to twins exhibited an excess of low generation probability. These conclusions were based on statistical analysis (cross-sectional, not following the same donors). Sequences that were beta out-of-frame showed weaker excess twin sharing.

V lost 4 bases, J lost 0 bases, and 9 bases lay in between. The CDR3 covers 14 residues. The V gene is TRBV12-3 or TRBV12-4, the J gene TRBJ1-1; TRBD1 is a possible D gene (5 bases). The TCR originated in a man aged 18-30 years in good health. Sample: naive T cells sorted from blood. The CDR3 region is CASSWGRVNTEAFF. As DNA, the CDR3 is TGTGCCAGCAGTTGGGGACGCGTGAACACTGAAGCTTTCTTT.